The present T cell receptor beta chain was sequenced within a study of identical twins. This CDR3 spans 15 amino acids. With 7 bases removed from V and 0 bases from J, the gap between germline ends came to 19 bases. Germline CDR1 is DFQATT and CDR2 is SNEGSKA (reference sequence). This clonotype was detected many times. Its target is unknown. TCRdb used MiXCR to reprocess the 5' RACE reads, holding one entry per CDR3 protein. The sample lists under 1 million distinct CDR3 sequences, around 12% occurring once. Study-wide results and limits: Fewer insertions were carried by abundant cord blood beta clonotypes, but none was seen in memory repertoires.

Another study also made use of these data, one on yellow fever vaccine responses in identical twins.

The receptor was isolated from a woman under 30 in good health. The sample comprised PBMCs. The chain combines TRBV20-1 with TRBJ2-7, with D perhaps matching TRBD2 (6 bases). The CDR3 reads CSVLTPGTGSYEQYF. DNA of the CDR3: TGCAGTGTCCTAACCCCCGGGACTGGCTCCTACGAGCAGTACTTC.